This T cell receptor (beta chain) was profiled in a study of blood T cell repertoires in COVID-19. Across the study: Material from acute and convalescent COVID-19 was sourced from the United States, Italy and Spain. T cells, B-cell-depleted T cells, or PBMCs provided the cDNA or gDNA that served as material.

Turning to this clone: Other DNA sequences of this sample code for an identical CDR3.

Germline V gene lookup returns CDR1 LNHDA and CDR2 SQIVND (reference sequence). The CDR3 covers 17 residues. The V segment lost 3 bases and the J segment 0 bases; nucleotides outside the gene matches: 7. Repertoires were generated with immunoSEQ multiplex PCR, while TCRdb's copy carries only in-frame clones and drops some. The sample lists about 320,000 clones, around 83% seen once, with 1% to 1.5% in the top ten. Sequencing input: peripheral blood. This clonotype was sampled from a woman aged 45-59 years with acute or convalescent COVID-19. V is TRBV19 and J is TRBJ2-2; 7 bases align to TRBD1. CDR3 sequence reads: CASSIPDRPANTGELFF. DNA for the CDR3: TGTGCCAGTAGTATCCCGGACAGGCCTGCGAACACCGGGGAGCTGTTTTTT.